Reported below is one T cell receptor (beta chain). The antigen is unknown. These data belong to a study of blood T cells in healthy people across ages. The wider study: About one barcoded beta molecule per two T cells was the capture yield of template switching.

Study outcomes and limitations: Observed TCR beta diversity per million T cells went down as age went up. This fall followed a roughly linear course with age.

For the second PCR, which ran for 7 to 11 cycles, a sample-barcoded 5' primer and a J-beta primer mix were used. A single record per CDR3 protein comes from TCRdb applying MiXCR to the 5' RACE reads. The sample has almost 1 million distinct CDR3 sequences, approximately 50% seen once. Every donor gave roughly 9.2 milliliters of peripheral blood. Each sample had at least 6.5 million PBMCs isolated. This CDR3 comprises 13 residues. Trimming took off 3 bases at V and 2 bases at J, with 4 bases between the two ends. CDR1 and CDR2 from the germline V gene are MDHEN and SYDVKM. Sequencing was carried out using blood. The TCR sequence derives from a woman aged 60 to 75 in good health. V is TRBV28 and J is TRBJ1-4; D remains ambiguous. The CDR3 spells CASSLITNEKLFF. DNA of the CDR3: TGTGCCAGCAGTTTGATCACTAATGAAAAACTGTTTTTT.